This T cell receptor (beta chain) was recovered during a study of CD8+CD57+ T cells in acquired aplastic anemia. Whole-study context: Sorting CD4+ and CD8+ cells gave DNA averaging around 3 ug.

On this clonotype itself: Antigen: not known.

V lost 4 bases and J lost 4; bases outside the gene matches: 6. CDR1 is LNHNV, CDR2 YYDKDF, per germline (reference sequence). The length of the CDR3 is 15 residues. It was patients with CD8+CD57+ cell expansion by flow cytometry who were chosen for sequencing. Profiles of TCR beta VDJ and CDR3 were generated from a genomic DNA template. TCRdb redid the calling of the reads with MiXCR, one entry per CDR3 protein. The repertoire holds about 150,000 distinct CDR3 sequences, with around 52% as singletons. Notes on the study in general: A set of about 28 CD8+ CDR3 sequences was shared between patients and controls, and these sequences appeared highly expressed in patients.

Specimen: sorted CD4+, CD8+, or CD8+CD57+ T cells (not recorded which) from PBMCs. The chain has TRBV15 and TRBJ2-7; TRBD2 matches at 11 bases. The sequence was collected from a human donor with aplastic anemia. CDR3 sequence reads: CATSTGLAGAYEQYF. The DNA for the CDR3 is TGTGCCACCAGCACCGGACTAGCGGGCGCATACGAGCAGTACTTC.